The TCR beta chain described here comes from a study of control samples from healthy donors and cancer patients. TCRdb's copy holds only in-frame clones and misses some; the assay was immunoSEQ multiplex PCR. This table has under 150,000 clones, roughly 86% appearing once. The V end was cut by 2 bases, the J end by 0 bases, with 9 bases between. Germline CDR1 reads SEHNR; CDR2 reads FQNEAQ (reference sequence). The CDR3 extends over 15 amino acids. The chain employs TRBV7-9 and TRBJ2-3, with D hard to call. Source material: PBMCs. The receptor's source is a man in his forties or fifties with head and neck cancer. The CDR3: CASSLNRASTDTQYF. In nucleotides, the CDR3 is TGTGCCAGCAGCTTAAACCGGGCAAGCACAGATACGCAGTATTTT.